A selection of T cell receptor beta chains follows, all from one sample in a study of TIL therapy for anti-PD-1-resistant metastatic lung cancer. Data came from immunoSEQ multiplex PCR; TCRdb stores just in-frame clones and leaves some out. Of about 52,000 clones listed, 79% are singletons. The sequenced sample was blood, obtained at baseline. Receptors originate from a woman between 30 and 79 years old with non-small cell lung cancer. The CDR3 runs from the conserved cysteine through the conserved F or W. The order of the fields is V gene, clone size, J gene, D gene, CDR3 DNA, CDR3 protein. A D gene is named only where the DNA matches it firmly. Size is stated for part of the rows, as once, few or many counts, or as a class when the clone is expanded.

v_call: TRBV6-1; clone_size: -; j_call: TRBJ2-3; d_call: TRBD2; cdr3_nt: TGTGCCAGCAGTGAAGTGGGGAGGGCAGATACGCAGTATTTT; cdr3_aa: CASSEVGRADTQYF
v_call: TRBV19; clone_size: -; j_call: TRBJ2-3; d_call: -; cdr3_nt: TGTGCCAGTAGTATAGATCAAGGGGCGGAGGGTACGCAGTATTTT; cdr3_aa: CASSIDQGAEGTQYF
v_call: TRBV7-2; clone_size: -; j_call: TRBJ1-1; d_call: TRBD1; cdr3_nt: TGTGCCAGCAGGAAGACGACAGGGGGGAACACTGAAGCTTTCTTT; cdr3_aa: CASRKTTGGNTEAFF
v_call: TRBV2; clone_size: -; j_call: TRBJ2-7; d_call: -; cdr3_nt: TGTGCCAGCAGTCCCTACTACGAGCAGTACTTC; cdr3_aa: CASSPYYEQYF
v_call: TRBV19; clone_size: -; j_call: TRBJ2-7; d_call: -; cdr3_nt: TGTGCCAGTAGCTATGAGGACGGGTCCTACGAGCAGTACTTC; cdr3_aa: CASSYEDGSYEQYF
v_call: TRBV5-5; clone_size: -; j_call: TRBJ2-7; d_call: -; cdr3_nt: TGTGCCAGCAGCTTGGGAGGCGGGACTTACGAGCAGTACTTC; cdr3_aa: CASSLGGGTYEQYF
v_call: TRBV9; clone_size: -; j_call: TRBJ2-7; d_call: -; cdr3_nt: TGTGCCAGCAGCGTTCACTCAGGGTTCGGCGAGCAGTACTTC; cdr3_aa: CASSVHSGFGEQYF
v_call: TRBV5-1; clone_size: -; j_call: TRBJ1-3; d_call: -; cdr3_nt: TGCGCCAGCAGCTTGGCCGGTCCCGGGCGGGGAAACACCATATATTTT; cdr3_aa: CASSLAGPGRGNTIYF
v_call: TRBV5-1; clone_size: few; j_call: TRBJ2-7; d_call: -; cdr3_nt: TGCGCCAGCAGCTCGCCCGGGACATACTACGAGCAGTACTTC; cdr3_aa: CASSSPGTYYEQYF
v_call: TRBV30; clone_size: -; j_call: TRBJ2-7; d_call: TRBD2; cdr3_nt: TGTGCCTGGAGTGTTGGGACTAGCGGCGACGAGCAGTACTTC; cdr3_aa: CAWSVGTSGDEQYF
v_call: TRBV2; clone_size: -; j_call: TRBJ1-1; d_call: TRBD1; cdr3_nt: TGTGCCAGCACCACAGGGGGCATGAACACTGAAGCTTTCTTT; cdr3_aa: CASTTGGMNTEAFF
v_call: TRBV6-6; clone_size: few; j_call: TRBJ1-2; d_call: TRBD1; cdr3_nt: TGTGCCAGCAGAGCCGTAGGACAGGGGGAAGGTGGCTACACCTTC; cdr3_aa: CASRAVGQGEGGYTF
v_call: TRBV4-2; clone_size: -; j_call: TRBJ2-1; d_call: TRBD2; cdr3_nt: TGTGCCAGCAGCCAAGAAGGCCCCACTAGCGGGATCGATGAGCAGTTCTTC; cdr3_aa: CASSQEGPTSGIDEQFF
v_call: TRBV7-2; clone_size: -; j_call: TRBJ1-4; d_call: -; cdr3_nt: TGTGCCAGCAGCTTAGGGGCAGGGAAAAAACTGTTTTTT; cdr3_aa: CASSLGAGKKLFF
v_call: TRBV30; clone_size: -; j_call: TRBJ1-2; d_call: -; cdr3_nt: TGTGCCTGGAGGGTCGCGGGGAAGTCTTATGGCTACACCTTC; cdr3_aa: CAWRVAGKSYGYTF
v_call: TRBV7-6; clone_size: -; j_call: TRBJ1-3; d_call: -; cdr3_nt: TGTGCCAGCAGCCACAGCTCTGGAAACACCATATATTTT; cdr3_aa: CASSHSSGNTIYF
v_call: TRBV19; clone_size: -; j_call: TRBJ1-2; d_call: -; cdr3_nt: TGTGCCAGTAGTATTGAGAGTGGCTCCTATGGCTACACCTTC; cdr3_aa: CASSIESGSYGYTF
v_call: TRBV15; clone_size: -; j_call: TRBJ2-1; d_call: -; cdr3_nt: TGTGCCACCAGCAGAGGTGGGAGCTCCTACAATGAGCAGTTCTTC; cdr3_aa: CATSRGGSSYNEQFF
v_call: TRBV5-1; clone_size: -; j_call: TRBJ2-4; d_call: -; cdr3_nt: TGCGCCAGCAGCTCTGCCGGGACTTTCGAAAACATTCAGTACTTC; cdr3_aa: CASSSAGTFENIQYF
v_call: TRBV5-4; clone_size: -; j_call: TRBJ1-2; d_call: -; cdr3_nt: TGTGCCAGCAGCTTGGCAAACTTCGGCAGGGGCTCGAGTGGCTACACCTTC; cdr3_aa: CASSLANFGRGSSGYTF
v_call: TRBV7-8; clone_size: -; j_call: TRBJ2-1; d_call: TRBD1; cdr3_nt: TGTGCCAGCAGCCAAGACAGGGGGTCCTACAATGAGCAGTTCTTC; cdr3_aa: CASSQDRGSYNEQFF
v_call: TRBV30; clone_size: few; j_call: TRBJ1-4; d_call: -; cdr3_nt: TGTGCCTGGAGTGGACAGCCTAATGAAAAACTGTTTTTT; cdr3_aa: CAWSGQPNEKLFF
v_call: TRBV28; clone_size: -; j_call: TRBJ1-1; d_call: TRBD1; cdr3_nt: TGTGCCAGCAGAAGACCAGGGGGCAGGGACACTGAAGCTTTCTTT; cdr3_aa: CASRRPGGRDTEAFF
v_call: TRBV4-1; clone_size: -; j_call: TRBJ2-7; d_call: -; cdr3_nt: TGCGCCAGCAGCCGAAGGGAGGGGGCGAGGGACGAGCAGTACTTC; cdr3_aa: CASSRREGARDEQYF
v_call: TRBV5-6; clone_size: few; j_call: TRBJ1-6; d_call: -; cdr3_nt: TGTGCCAGCAGCTTAAGGCAGGCCAATTCACCCCTCCACTTT; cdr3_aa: CASSLRQANSPLHF
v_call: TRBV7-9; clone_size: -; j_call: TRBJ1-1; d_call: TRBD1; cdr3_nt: TGTGCCAGCAGCTTAGGGGGGACAGTCACTGAAGCTTTCTTT; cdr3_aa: CASSLGGTVTEAFF
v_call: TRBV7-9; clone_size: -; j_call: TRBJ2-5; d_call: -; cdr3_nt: TGTGCCAGCAGCTCCCGGTGGAACAGGGCCCAAGAGACCCAGTACTTC; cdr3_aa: CASSSRWNRAQETQYF
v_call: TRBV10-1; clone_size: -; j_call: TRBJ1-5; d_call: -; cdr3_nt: TGCGCCAGCAGTGACAGCCTCAATCAGCCCCAGCATTTT; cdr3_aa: CASSDSLNQPQHF
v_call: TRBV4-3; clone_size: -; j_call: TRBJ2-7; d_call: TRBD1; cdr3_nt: TGCGCCAGCAGCCAAGACCATTACCCGACAGGGAACGGAGGCGAGCAGTACTTC; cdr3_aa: CASSQDHYPTGNGGEQYF
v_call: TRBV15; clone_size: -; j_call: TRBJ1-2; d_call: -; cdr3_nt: TGTGCCACCAGCAGTCAGGCAGGGATAGATTACGGCTACACCTTC; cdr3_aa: CATSSQAGIDYGYTF
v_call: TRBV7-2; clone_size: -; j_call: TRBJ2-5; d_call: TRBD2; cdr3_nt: TGTGCCAGCAGCTTAAGCGCGGGGGGCCAAGAGACCCAGTACTTC; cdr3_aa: CASSLSAGGQETQYF
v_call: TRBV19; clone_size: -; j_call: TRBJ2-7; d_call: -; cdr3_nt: TGTGCCAGTAGCTTAAGGGGAAGTGGGCCCTACGAGCAGTACTTC; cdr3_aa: CASSLRGSGPYEQYF
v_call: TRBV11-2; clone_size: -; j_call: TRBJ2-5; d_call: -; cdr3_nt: TGTGCCAGCAGCTCGAAATATAGTTACCAGTACTTC; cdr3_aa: CASSSKYSYQYF
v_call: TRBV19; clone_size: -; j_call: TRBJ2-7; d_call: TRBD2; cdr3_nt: TGTGCCAGTAGCCCTGGACTAGGCGAGCAGTACTTC; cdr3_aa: CASSPGLGEQYF
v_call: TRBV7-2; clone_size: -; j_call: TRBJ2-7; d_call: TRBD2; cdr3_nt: TGTGCCAGCAGCTTTAGCGGGGCTGTACCCGAGCAGTACTTC; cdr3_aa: CASSFSGAVPEQYF
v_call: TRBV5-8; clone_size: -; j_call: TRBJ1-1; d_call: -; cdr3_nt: TGTGCCAGCAGCCGGCAATCCCGGCTGAACACTGAAGCTTTCTTT; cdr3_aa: CASSRQSRLNTEAFF
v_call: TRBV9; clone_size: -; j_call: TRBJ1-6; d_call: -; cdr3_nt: TGTGCCAGCAGCGGTGGTGGGGGTTCCTATAATTCACCCCTCCACTTT; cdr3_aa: CASSGGGGSYNSPLHF
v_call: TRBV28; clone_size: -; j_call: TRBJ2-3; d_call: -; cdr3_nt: TGTGCCAGCAGCCACAGACCAACAAGCACAGATACGCAGTATTTT; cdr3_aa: CASSHRPTSTDTQYF
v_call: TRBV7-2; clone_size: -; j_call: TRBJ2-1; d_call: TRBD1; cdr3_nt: TGTGCCAGCAGAATCGGGACAGGGGGTTACAATGAGCAGTTCTTC; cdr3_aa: CASRIGTGGYNEQFF
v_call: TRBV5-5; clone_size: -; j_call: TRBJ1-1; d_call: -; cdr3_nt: TGTGCCAGCAGCTGGACAGCAACGAACACTGAAGCTTTCTTT; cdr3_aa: CASSWTATNTEAFF
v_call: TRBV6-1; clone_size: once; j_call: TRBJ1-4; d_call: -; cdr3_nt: TGTGCCAGCAGAGAGACCGGAGAAAAACTGTTTTTT; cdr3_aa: CASRETGEKLFF